The 32 T cell receptor beta chains below all came from one sample that was sequenced in a study of blood T cell repertoires in COVID-19. Generated by immunoSEQ multiplex PCR, the TCRdb table keeps only in-frame clones and is missing some. The table lists around 300,000 clones, 80% to 90% of them singletons. Sequencing was carried out using peripheral blood. These receptors originate from a woman younger than 45 with active or convalescent COVID-19.

This chain links TRBV28 with TRBJ1-2; 7 nucleotides line up with TRBD1. J lost 4 bases, V lost 2 bases, and 1 base had no gene match. CDR1 MDHEN and CDR2 SYDVKM come from the germline V gene. The CDR3 is 13 amino acids. As DNA, the CDR3 is TGTGCCAGCAGTTTAACAGGGGTCTATGGCTACACCTTC. Protein sequence: CASSLTGVYGYTF.

This clone was found once. This chain links TRBV19 with TRBJ2-5; 7 bases are a match to TRBD1. The CDR3 extends over 13 amino acids. The germline CDR1 and CDR2 sequences are LNHDA and SQIVND (reference sequence). J gave up 2 bases and V 4 bases, and 1 base lay outside the gene matches. The CDR3 nucleotides read TGTGCCAGTAGTAGACAGGGTCAAGAGACCCAGTACTTC. As protein: CASSRQGQETQYF.

The chain recombines TRBV5-8 with TRBJ1-5, with D hard to call. Germline V CDR1 and CDR2: SGHTS, YDEGEE. V was trimmed by 0 bases and J by 5 bases, leaving 12 bases between them. The CDR3 has 15 residues. The CDR3 DNA is TGTGCCAGCAGCTTGGGGTCAGTTCAAGATCAGCCCCAGCATTTT. Translated, it gives CASSLGSVQDQPQHF.

The rearrangement links TRBV27 to TRBJ1-1; weak D call: TRBD1 (5 bases). Germline V gene lookup returns CDR1 MNHEY and CDR2 SMNVEV (reference sequence). V gave up 1 base and J gave up 4 bases, with 10 bases separating them. This CDR3 spans 14 amino acids. CDR3 sequence (DNA): TGTGCCAGCAGTTTATGGGGGGAGGGCACTGAAGCTTTCTTT. Protein: CASSLWGEGTEAFF.

This sequence joins TRBV5-4 and TRBJ1-1; TRBD1 matches at 8 bases. Trimming at V came to 4 bases and at J to 5 bases, leaving 4 bases not matched to a gene. The germline V gene has CDR1 SGHNT and CDR2 YYREEE (reference sequence). The CDR3 has 13 residues. CDR3 sequence reads: CASSRDRLTEAFF. CDR3 DNA: TGTGCCAGCAGCCGGGACAGGTTGACTGAAGCTTTCTTT. The full variable domain, completed using reference TRBV5-4 and TRBJ1-1, is ETGVTQSPTHLIKTRGQQVTLRCSSQSGHNTVSWYQQALGQGPQFIFQYYREEENGRGNFPPRFSGLQFPNYSSELNVNALELDDSALYLCASSRDRLTEAFFGQGTRLTVV.

This clone was found a few times. V is TRBV5-6 and J is TRBJ2-5; possibly TRBD1 for D (6 bases). The CDR3 consists of 15 residues. The germline V and J ends were trimmed by 4 bases and 1 base, with 14 bases remaining between them. Germline lookup yields CDR1 SGHDT and CDR2 YYEEEE. CDR3 DNA: TGTGCCAGCAGCCTGAAACAGGGACCCCAAGAGACCCAGTACTTC. Translation gives CASSLKQGPQETQYF.

The chain recombines TRBV3-1 (or the pseudogene TRBV3-2) with TRBJ2-1; D possibly corresponds to TRBD2 (7 bases). Germline values: CDR1 LGHDT, CDR2 YNNKEL (reference sequence). The ends were cut back, 0 bases at V and 9 bases at J, with 15 bases in the middle. The CDR3 covers 15 residues. The CDR3 DNA follows: TGTGCCAGCAGCCAAGATCCCGGGGGGCCAGGTGAGCAGTTCTTC. It specifies CASSQDPGGPGEQFF.

This chain links TRBV28 with TRBJ1-1; tentative D call: TRBD1 (5 bases). The germline gives CDR1 MDHEN, CDR2 SYDVKM. The CDR3 has 19 amino acids. Trimming pared 5 bases from V and 0 bases from J, leaving 25 bases between. CDR3 sequence: CASSMITGGLGRMNTEAFF. For the CDR3, the DNA is TGTGCCAGCAGTATGATAACCGGGGGTTTGGGCCGCATGAACACTGAAGCTTTCTTT.

This clone was picked up a small number of times. V gene TRBV7-8 combines with J gene TRBJ2-7, with 7 nucleotides matching TRBD1. The CDR3 covers 15 residues. Germline-derived CDR1 and CDR2 are SGHVS and FQNEAQ. V lost 5 bases and J lost 2; bases outside the gene matches: 9. The CDR3 loop reads CASSPRTGPPYEQYF. The CDR3 bases are TGTGCCAGCAGCCCCCGGACAGGCCCTCCCTACGAGCAGTACTTC.

This sequence joins TRBV28 and TRBJ1-2; D uncertain. V dropped 7 bases and J dropped 4 bases, with 13 bases sitting between them. The CDR3 sequence is 13 residues long. CDR1 and CDR2 (germline): MDHEN, SYDVKM. This chain's CDR3 is CASTLKDFYGYTF. The CDR3 coding sequence is TGTGCCAGCACCCTAAAGGACTTCTATGGCTACACCTTC.

The chain has TRBV3-1 (or the pseudogene TRBV3-2) and TRBJ1-2; TRBD1 aligns across 7 bases. This CDR3 comprises 14 residues. Germline V gives CDR1 LGHDT, CDR2 YNNKEL (reference sequence). J gave up 4 bases and V 4 bases, and 6 bases lay outside the gene matches. The CDR3 DNA is TGTGCCAGCAGCCCTTGGGACAGTACCTATGGCTACACCTTC. It is translated as CASSPWDSTYGYTF.

The chain recombines TRBV7-9 with TRBJ1-2, with no clear D. The CDR3 loop spans 15 amino acids. V was cut by 3 bases and J by 7 bases, with 18 bases left in between. Germline-derived CDR1 and CDR2 are SEHNR and FQNEAQ (reference sequence). The CDR3 reads CASSLEIRREGGYTF. The CDR3, as DNA: TGTGCCAGCAGCTTGGAGATTCGACGGGAGGGTGGCTACACCTTC.

The rearrangement joins TRBV19 to TRBJ2-4, with TRBD1 matching 8 bases. In germline, CDR1 is LNHDA, CDR2 SQIVND (reference sequence). This CDR3 spans 13 amino acids. V trimming: 6 bases; J trimming: 8 bases; junction bases outside the gene matches: 6. This CDR3 reads CASSDRGWDIQYF. The CDR3 bases are TGTGCCAGTAGCGACAGGGGCTGGGACATTCAGTACTTC.

J is TRBJ2-7 and V is TRBV20-1, with D perhaps TRBD2 (6 bases). The CDR3 runs 14 residues. Germline CDR1 is DFQATT and CDR2 is SNEGSKA (reference sequence). V was clipped by 3 bases and J by 4 bases, with 16 bases between them. The chain's CDR3 is CSASPGTWGYEQYF. The CDR3 DNA sequence: TGCAGTGCTAGTCCGGGGACTTGGGGGTACGAGCAGTACTTC.

This clone appeared a single time. This rearrangement joins TRBV10-3 to TRBJ2-1; 7 nucleotides line up with TRBD2. CDR1 is ENHRY, CDR2 SYGVKD, per germline. V trimming: 11 bases; J trimming: 8 bases; junction bases outside the gene matches: 12. This CDR3 has 13 amino acids. CDR3 residues: CAVKPGLLDEQFF. CDR3 in DNA: TGTGCCGTCAAGCCGGGACTACTGGATGAGCAGTTCTTC.

The CDR3 spells CASSYLTGTGNTIYF. In DNA form, the CDR3 reads TGTGCCAGCAGCTATTTGACAGGGACTGGAAACACCATATATTTT. V usage is TRBV5-8 and J usage is TRBJ1-3; 7 bases are a match to TRBD1. J lost 2 bases, V lost 3 bases, and 5 bases had no gene match. The CDR3 totals 15 residues. Germline CDR1 reads SGHTS; CDR2 reads YDEGEE.

A few counts support this clone. The chain is built from TRBV7-9 and TRBJ2-3, with 10 bases aligning to TRBD1. The CDR3 runs 14 residues. Trimming removed 7 bases from V and 2 bases from J; junction bases left unmatched: 3. Germline V gene lookup returns CDR1 SEHNR and CDR2 FQNEAQ (reference sequence). The CDR3 loop reads CASTGTGATDTQYF. CDR3 bases: TGTGCCAGCACCGGGACAGGGGCCACAGATACGCAGTATTTT. Full variable domain (missing parts from reference TRBV7-9 and TRBJ2-3): DTGVSQNPRHKITKRGQNVTFRCDPISEHNRLYWYRQTLGQGPEFLTYFQNEAQLEKSRLLSDRFSAERPKGSFSTLEIQRTEQGDSAMYLCASTGTGATDTQYFGPGTRLTVL.

This clone was counted a single time. The rearrangement joins TRBV7-2 to TRBJ2-2; 7 nucleotides line up with TRBD2. CDR1 SGHTA and CDR2 FQGNSA come from the germline V gene. This CDR3 region has 16 residues. J lost 2 bases, V lost 6 bases, and 9 bases had no gene match. DNA for the CDR3: TGTGCCAGCAGACCGCAGGCTAGCGGTAACACCGGGGAGCTGTTTTTT. It translates to CASRPQASGNTGELFF.

V usage is TRBV7-9 and J usage is TRBJ2-7; 8 bases align to TRBD1. The germline CDR1 and CDR2 sequences are SEHNR and FQNEAQ (reference sequence). With V trimmed by 6 bases and J by 4 bases, 5 bases remained unmatched. The CDR3 length is 13 residues. CDR3 region: CASSPDRGYEQYF. In nucleotides, the CDR3 is TGTGCCAGCAGTCCCGACAGGGGTTACGAGCAGTACTTC.

The V gene is TRBV30, the J gene TRBJ1-6; D gene unclear. V was pared by 1 base and J by 9 bases, with 13 bases between. Germline loops: CDR1 GTSNPN, CDR2 SVGIG (reference sequence). CDR3 length: 14 amino acids. CDR3: CAWSARGYSSPLHF. The CDR3 DNA follows: TGTGCCTGGAGTGCCCGAGGCTACTCTTCACCCCTCCACTTT.

The rearrangement joins TRBV7-2 to TRBJ1-3, with D possibly TRBD1 on 5 matching bases. Germline CDR1 reads SGHTA; CDR2 reads FQGNSA. V was clipped by 2 bases and J by 2 bases, with 16 bases between them. This CDR3 contains 17 residues. The CDR3 DNA reads TGTGCCAGCAGCTTATTCTGGTTCGGGGGGGCTGGAAACACCATATATTTT. Translation gives CASSLFWFGGAGNTIYF.

V is TRBV27 and J is TRBJ2-7; no clear D. The CDR3 totals 11 residues. The germline gives CDR1 MNHEY, CDR2 SMNVEV (reference sequence). V was clipped by 4 bases and J by 3 bases, with 4 bases between them. For the CDR3, the DNA is TGTGCCAGCAGTTCCTACTACGAGCAGTACTTC. Amino acid sequence: CASSSYYEQYF.

The rearrangement uses TRBV7-3 and TRBJ2-3, with D possibly TRBD2 on 7 matching bases. The CDR3 runs 16 residues. V lost 5 bases, J lost 5 bases, and 20 bases lay in between. Per germline, CDR1 SGHTA and CDR2 FQGTGA. Here the CDR3 reads CASSPSGGGLGDTQYF. The CDR3 DNA reads as TGTGCCAGCAGCCCGTCTGGGGGGGGCTTGGGAGATACGCAGTATTTT.

This clone has more than one count but fewer than ten. The genes are TRBV6-6 and TRBJ1-2; perhaps TRBD1 as D (5 bases). With 6 bases removed from V and 2 bases from J, the gap between germline ends came to 13 bases. Germline CDR1 MNHNY, CDR2 SVGAGI (reference sequence). The CDR3 runs 14 residues. The CDR3 is CASSQDRNNYGYTF. For the CDR3, the DNA is TGTGCCAGCAGCCAAGACAGAAACAACTATGGCTACACCTTC.

The chain combines TRBV18 with TRBJ2-3, with 7 bases identical to TRBD2. Unmatched junction bases numbered 6, after V lost 3 bases and J lost 3 bases. Germline V gene lookup returns CDR1 KGHSH and CDR2 LQKENI. The CDR3 runs to 15 residues. The CDR3 loop is CASSPPSGVTDTQYF. In nucleotides, the CDR3 is TGTGCCAGCTCACCCCCCAGCGGGGTGACAGATACGCAGTATTTT.

V usage is TRBV6-2 or TRBV6-3 and J usage is TRBJ2-7; D gene unclear. Germline V gene data show CDR1 as MNHEY and CDR2 as SVGEGT. V shed 4 bases and J shed 4 bases, with 17 bases lying between them. This CDR3 has 15 amino acids. CDR3: CASSSIAGALYEQYF. CDR3 coding DNA: TGTGCCAGCAGTTCCATCGCCGGAGCTTTATACGAGCAGTACTTC.

The chain carries TRBV27 and TRBJ1-5; D is perhaps TRBD1 (6 bases). This CDR3 spans 16 amino acids. The V end lost 3 bases, the J end lost 2 bases, and 14 bases lay between the germline ends. Germline lookup yields CDR1 MNHEY and CDR2 SMNVEV (reference sequence). Here the CDR3 reads CASSFVQGGGNQPQHF. CDR3 in DNA: TGTGCCAGCAGTTTTGTACAGGGAGGGGGCAATCAGCCCCAGCATTTT.

V is TRBV4-2 and J is TRBJ1-2; 7 nucleotides line up with TRBD1. The CDR3 runs to 15 residues. V dropped 0 bases and J dropped 5; count of bases not matched to a gene: 6. The germline V gene encodes CDR1 LGHNA and CDR2 YNFKEQ. CDR3 in amino acids: CASSQEDRVSYGYTF. CDR3 bases: TGTGCCAGCAGCCAAGAAGACAGGGTGTCGTATGGCTACACCTTC.

The chain employs TRBV29-1 and TRBJ1-1; TRBD1 might be the D (6 bases). The CDR3 is made up of 15 amino acids. Germline CDR1 is SQVTM and CDR2 is ANQGSEA. V was cut by 2 bases and J by 8 bases, with 21 bases left in between. CDR3 region: CSVELSGTFRAEAFF. CDR3 bases: TGCAGCGTTGAACTGTCCGGGACATTTCGTGCGGAAGCTTTCTTT.

V usage is TRBV19 and J usage is TRBJ1-1, with 8 bases fitting TRBD1. The CDR3 totals 14 residues. The V gene end was trimmed by 7 bases and the J gene end by 1 base; junction bases not matched to a gene: 5. The germline V gene encodes CDR1 LNHDA and CDR2 SQIVND (reference sequence). CDR3 coding DNA: TGTGCCAGTACCCGGACAGGGTGGAACACTGAAGCTTTCTTT. This translates into CASTRTGWNTEAFF.

CDR3 sequence: CASAGQGRNQPQHF. CDR3 nucleotide sequence: TGTGCCAGCGCCGGACAGGGGCGAAATCAGCCCCAGCATTTT. This chain uses TRBV21-1 with TRBJ1-5; TRBD1 is the table's D call, not checked against the DNA. TRBV21-1 corresponds to a pseudogene. This CDR3 spans 14 amino acids.

The rearrangement uses TRBV27 and TRBJ1-5; maybe TRBD1 (5 bases). Per germline, CDR1 MNHEY and CDR2 SMNVEV (reference sequence). CDR3 length: 15 amino acids. V lost 6 bases and J 1 base, leaving 13 bases between the germline ends. The CDR3 DNA reads TGTGCCAGCAGGGGCGGCAGGGCCAGCAATCAGCCCCAGCATTTT. It yields the protein CASRGGRASNQPQHF.